This TCR beta chain was recovered during a study of T cell clonotyping in hematopoietic cell transplantation. In its sample, this clone was seen once. Its target is not known. Study-wide results and limits: Few recipient clonotypes overlapped donors; over 95% were de novo at given depth.

Time point described: recipient sample about 28 days before transplant, after cytoreduction. Recipients were bled about 28 days pretransplant and at posttransplant days 30, 100, 180. Profiled with immunoSEQ multiplex PCR; TCRdb holds only in-frame clones, not every one. The sample has around 28,000 clones, under 90% seen once. The TCR originated in a man aged 35-49 years with acute myeloid leukemia. Some clones in this sample may be carry-over from other donors' samples. Sequencing was performed on peripheral blood mononuclear cells, taken before stem cell transplant.

CDR3 sequence (DNA): TGTGCCAGTAGTAATCGGCTGCGAGAGACCCAGTACTTC. This gives the protein CASSNRLRETQYF. The gene calls are TRBV19 and TRBJ2-5; D is ambiguous. Trimming removed 4 bases at V and 4 bases at J, with 10 bases between. The CDR3 runs 13 residues. Germline V gene lookup returns CDR1 LNHDA and CDR2 SQIVND (reference sequence).